This T cell receptor beta chain was found in a study of cytomegalovirus exposure and HLA in healthy donors. Notes on the study in general: Later analysis identified a missense DCLRE1C variant that was linked to TCR beta V- and J-gene trimming. In an earlier analysis, most TCR beta V segments were productive about 90% or about 30% of the time.

Trimming at V came to 4 bases and at J to 4 bases, leaving 6 bases not matched to a gene. The CDR3 consists of 15 residues. Germline loops: CDR1 LGHNA, CDR2 YNFKEQ. The PCR used 60 Vbeta and 13 Jbeta primers. Repertoires were generated with immunoSEQ multiplex PCR, while TCRdb's copy carries only in-frame clones and drops some. The sample contains 130,000 or so clones, approximately 72% of which appear only once. There are a few counts of this clone. As yet, its antigen is unknown. The chain is built from TRBV4-2 and TRBJ1-4; 7 bases fit TRBD1. Sequencing input: PBMCs. The TCR originated in a man aged 18-30 years in good health and CMV-seronegative. Written as DNA, the CDR3 is TGTGCCAGCAGCCGACTACAGGGGATTAATGAAAAACTGTTTTTT. It specifies CASSRLQGINEKLFF.